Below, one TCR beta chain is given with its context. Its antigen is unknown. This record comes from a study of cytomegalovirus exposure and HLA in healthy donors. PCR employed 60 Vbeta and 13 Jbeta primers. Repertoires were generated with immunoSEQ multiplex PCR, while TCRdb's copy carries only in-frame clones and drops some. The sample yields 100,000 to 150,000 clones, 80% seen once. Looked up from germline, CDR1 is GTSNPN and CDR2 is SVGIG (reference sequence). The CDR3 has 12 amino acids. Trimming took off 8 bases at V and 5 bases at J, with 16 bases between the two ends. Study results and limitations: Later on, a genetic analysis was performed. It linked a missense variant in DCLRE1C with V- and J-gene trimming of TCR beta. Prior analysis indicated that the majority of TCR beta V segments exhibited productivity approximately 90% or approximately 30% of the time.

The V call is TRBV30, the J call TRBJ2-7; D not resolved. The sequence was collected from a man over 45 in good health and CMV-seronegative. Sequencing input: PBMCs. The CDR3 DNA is TGTGCCCTAGTTCCCCCCGGAGACGAGCAGTACTTC. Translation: CALVPPGDEQYF.